This T cell receptor (beta chain) was captured by sequencing in a study of blood T cell repertoires in COVID-19. The repertoire was sequenced with immunoSEQ multiplex PCR; TCRdb's copy has only in-frame clones and lacks some. The sample shows 100,000 to 130,000 clones, around 80% of them seen only once. The CDR3 sequence is 15 residues long. Germline-derived CDR1 and CDR2 are LNHDA and SQIVND (reference sequence). Trimming took 5 bases from V and 0 from J, leaving 11 bases between them. The chain employs TRBV19 and TRBJ1-5; D unresolved. This clonotype was sampled from a man aged 65-85 years with acute or convalescent COVID-19. Sequenced material: peripheral blood. The CDR3 nucleotides are TGTGCCAGTAGTCCAGGAGGCCTTAGCAATCAGCCCCAGCATTTT. It codes for CASSPGGLSNQPQHF.